The 14 T cell receptor beta chains below come from one sample, sequenced in a study of human T cells and chemical hapten exposure. TCRdb re-called the RACE reads through MiXCR, storing one row per CDR3 protein. Here the sample spans around 300,000 distinct CDR3 sequences, about 5% being singletons. Documented time point: pre-sensitization, week 0. Treatment indicated: therapeutic diphenylcyclopropenone sensitization with weekly scalp DPC. Sequences were derived from whole blood, sampled in connection with sensitization to the hapten diphenylcyclopropenone (DPC). The receptors stem from a woman under 30 with alopecia areata. Some clones in this sample may be carry-over from other donors' samples.

This clonotype was found many times. The chain employs TRBV4-1 and TRBJ1-5, with TRBD1 as a possible D gene (6 bases). Trimming took 4 bases from V and 0 from J, leaving 10 bases between them. CDR1 is MGHRA and CDR2 is YSYEKL in the germline V gene. This CDR3 is built from 15 residues. CDR3: CASSPGQISNQPQHF. The CDR3 nucleotides are TGCGCCAGCAGCCCAGGACAGATTAGCAATCAGCCCCAGCATTTT.

This clonotype has a count of ten or more. CDR3 coding DNA: TGTGCCAGCAGTGTGACCCGGACAGGCGAGCAGTACTTC. Translation: CASSVTRTGEQYF. V usage is TRBV28 and J usage is TRBJ2-7; 7 nucleotides line up with TRBD1. The length of the CDR3 is 13 residues. Germline V gene lookup returns CDR1 MDHEN and CDR2 SYDVKM. The trim removed 5 bases at V and 6 bases at J, leaving 7 bases unmatched.

This clonotype has a count of ten or more. The chain is built from TRBV9 and TRBJ1-1, with D unresolved. The germline V gene has CDR1 SGDLS and CDR2 YYNGEE. The CDR3 has 13 amino acids. V gave up 1 base and J gave up 3 bases, with 7 bases separating them. CDR3 sequence: CASSVSVDTEAFF. DNA of the CDR3: TGTGCCAGCAGCGTAAGCGTGGACACTGAAGCTTTCTTT.

This rearrangement joins TRBV5-4 to TRBJ1-6; no reliable D call. CDR1 and CDR2 from the germline V gene are SGHNT and YYREEE (reference sequence). There are 14 residues in the CDR3. V lost 2 bases, J lost 7 bases, and 10 bases lay in between. CDR3 sequence reads: CASSLSAGNSPLHF. The CDR3 coding sequence is TGTGCCAGCAGCTTATCCGCGGGCAATTCACCCCTCCACTTT. Supplemented by reference TRBV5-4 and TRBJ1-6, the full variable domain reads ETGVTQSPTHLIKTRGQQVTLRCSSQSGHNTVSWYQQALGQGPQFIFQYYREEENGRGNFPPRFSGLQFPNYSSELNVNALELDDSALYLCASSLSAGNSPLHFGNGTRLTVT.

There are many counts of this clonotype. The chain is built from TRBV7-9 and TRBJ1-1; D is possibly TRBD1 (5 bases). From germline, CDR1 is SEHNR and CDR2 FQNEAQ (reference sequence). V was pared by 1 base and J by 6 bases, with 12 bases between. The CDR3 is 14 residues long. This chain's CDR3 is CASSLEYGGSEAFF. The CDR3 nucleotides are TGTGCCAGCAGCTTAGAATACGGGGGGTCTGAAGCTTTCTTT.

This clonotype was seen more than once but under ten times. The V gene is TRBV20-1, the J gene TRBJ1-3; D may be TRBD1 (5 bases). The V end lost 3 bases, the J end lost 2 bases, and 11 bases lay between the germline ends. The CDR3 runs to 14 residues. In germline, CDR1 is DFQATT, CDR2 SNEGSKA (reference sequence). The chain's CDR3 is CSASPGGTGNTIYF. The CDR3, as DNA: TGCAGTGCTAGCCCGGGGGGGACTGGAAACACCATATATTTT.

This clonotype was seen at least ten times. The V and J genes are TRBV6-2 or TRBV6-3 and TRBJ1-5; the D is unclear. Germline V lookup: CDR1 MNHEY, CDR2 SVGEGT. The CDR3 covers 16 residues. V lost 5 bases to trimming and J lost 1 base, with 15 bases between them. For the CDR3, the DNA is TGTGCCAGCAGTCGCGGTCCCGCCAGGAGCAATCAGCCCCAGCATTTT. Protein: CASSRGPARSNQPQHF.

Many counts were recorded for this clonotype. The genes are TRBV29-1 and TRBJ2-3; 8 bases fit TRBD1. This CDR3 spans 13 amino acids. Germline V gene data show CDR1 as SQVTM and CDR2 as ANQGSEA. The trim removed 7 bases at V and 4 bases at J, leaving 7 bases unmatched. The CDR3 nucleotides read TGCAGCGCTACGCAGGGGGCCCCAGATACGCAGTATTTT. Residues: CSATQGAPDTQYF.

This clonotype was seen at least ten times. The chain carries TRBV3-1 and TRBJ2-6; D is uncertain. CDR1 LGHDT and CDR2 YNNKEL come from the germline V gene (reference sequence). The CDR3 consists of 14 residues. Trimming pared 1 base from V and 3 bases from J, leaving 4 bases between. DNA of the CDR3: TGTGCCAGCAGCCAAGTTATTGGGGCCAACGTCCTGACTTTC. The encoded protein is CASSQVIGANVLTF.

The chain uses TRBV7-2 and TRBJ2-3, with D unclear. From germline, CDR1 is SGHTA and CDR2 FQGNSA. CDR3 size: 14 residues. Trimming cost V 4 bases and J 3 bases, with 11 bases left between them. CDR3 loop: CASSSLEWTDTQYF. The CDR3 DNA is TGTGCCAGCAGCTCCTTAGAGTGGACAGATACGCAGTATTTT.

This clonotype was observed at least ten times. This sequence joins TRBV5-4 and TRBJ1-6, with D hard to call. Trimming removed 4 bases from V and 6 bases from J, with 11 bases in between. The V gene's germline CDR1 is SGHNT and CDR2 YYREEE (reference sequence). This CDR3 contains 14 residues. Here the CDR3 reads CASSLLGFNSPLHF. The DNA of the CDR3 is TGTGCCAGCAGCCTCTTAGGGTTTAATTCACCCCTCCACTTT.

This CDR3 reads CAISESLGTGAFF. The CDR3 region has the DNA TGTGCCATCAGTGAGTCGCTTGGGACAGGAGCTTTCTTT. The chain joins TRBV10-3 to TRBJ1-1, with TRBD1 matching over 8 bases. Per germline, CDR1 ENHRY and CDR2 SYGVKD. J was trimmed by 10 bases and V by 0 bases; bases with no gene match: 4. This CDR3 spans 13 amino acids.

This clonotype was seen repeatedly, ten times or more. This chain uses TRBV29-1 with TRBJ1-1; D might be TRBD1 (6 bases). V was trimmed by 6 bases and J by 5 bases, leaving 13 bases between them. There are 12 residues in the CDR3. Germline V gives CDR1 SQVTM, CDR2 ANQGSEA. As DNA, the CDR3 is TGCAGCGTCGGGGGAGGGGGAACTGAAGCTTTCTTT. Amino acids: CSVGGGGTEAFF.

Ten or more counts support this clonotype. V is TRBV7-3 and J is TRBJ2-2; 14 bases fit TRBD2. This CDR3 has 18 residues. J gave up 5 bases and V 6 bases, and 11 bases lay outside the gene matches. Germline V gene sequence: CDR1 SGHTA, CDR2 FQGTGA. The CDR3 is CASSSPGLAGEMTGELFF. The CDR3 bases are TGTGCCAGCAGTTCGCCGGGACTAGCGGGGGAAATGACCGGGGAGCTGTTTTTT.